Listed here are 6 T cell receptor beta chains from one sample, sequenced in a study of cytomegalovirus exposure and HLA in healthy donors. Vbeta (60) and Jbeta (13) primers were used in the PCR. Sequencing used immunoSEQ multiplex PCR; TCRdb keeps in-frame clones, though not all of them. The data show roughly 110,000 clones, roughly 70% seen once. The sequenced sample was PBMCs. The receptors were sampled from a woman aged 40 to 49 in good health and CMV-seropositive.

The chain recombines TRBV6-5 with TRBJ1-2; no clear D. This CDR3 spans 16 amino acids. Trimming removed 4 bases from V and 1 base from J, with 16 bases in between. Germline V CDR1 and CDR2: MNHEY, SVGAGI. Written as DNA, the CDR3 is TGTGCCAGCAGTTTCTCCCGGTTCGGAGGTAACTATGGCTACACCTTC. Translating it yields CASSFSRFGGNYGYTF.

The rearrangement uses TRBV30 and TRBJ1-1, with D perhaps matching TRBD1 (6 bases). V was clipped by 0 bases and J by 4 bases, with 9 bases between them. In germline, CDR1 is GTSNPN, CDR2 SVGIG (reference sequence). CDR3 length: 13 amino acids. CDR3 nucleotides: TGTGCCTGGAGTGTTTGGGGGCCCACTGAAGCTTTCTTT. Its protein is CAWSVWGPTEAFF.

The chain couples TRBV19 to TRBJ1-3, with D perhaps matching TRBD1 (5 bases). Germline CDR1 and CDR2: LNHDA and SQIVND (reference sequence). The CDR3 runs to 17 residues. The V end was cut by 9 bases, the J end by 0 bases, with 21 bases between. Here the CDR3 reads CASLDILGYSSGNTIYF. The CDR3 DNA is TGTGCCAGCCTGGACATTCTCGGCTACTCCTCTGGAAACACCATATATTTT.

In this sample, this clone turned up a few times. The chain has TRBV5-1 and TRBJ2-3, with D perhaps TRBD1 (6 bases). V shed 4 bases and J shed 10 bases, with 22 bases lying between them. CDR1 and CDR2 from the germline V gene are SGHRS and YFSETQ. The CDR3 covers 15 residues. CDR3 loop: CASSQDSSSGEPQYF. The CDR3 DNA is TGCGCCAGCAGCCAGGACAGCTCCTCCGGGGAGCCGCAGTATTTT.

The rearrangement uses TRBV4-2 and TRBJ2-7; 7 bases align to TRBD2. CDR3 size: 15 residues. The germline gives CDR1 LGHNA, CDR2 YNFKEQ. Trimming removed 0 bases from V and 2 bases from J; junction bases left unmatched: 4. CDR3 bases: TGTGCCAGCAGCCAAGAACTAGCGAGTACCTACGAGCAGTACTTC. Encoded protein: CASSQELASTYEQYF.

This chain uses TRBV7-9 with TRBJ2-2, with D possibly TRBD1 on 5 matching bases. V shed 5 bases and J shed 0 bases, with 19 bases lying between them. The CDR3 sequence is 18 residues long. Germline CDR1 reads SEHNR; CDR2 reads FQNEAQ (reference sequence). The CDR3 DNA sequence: TGTGCCAGCAGCCGAGATCCGACAGCCACAACGAACACCGGGGAGCTGTTTTTT. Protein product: CASSRDPTATTNTGELFF. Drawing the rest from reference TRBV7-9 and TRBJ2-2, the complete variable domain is DTGVSQNPRHKITKRGQNVTFRCDPISEHNRLYWYRQTLGQGPEFLTYFQNEAQLEKSRLLSDRFSAERPKGSFSTLEIQRTEQGDSAMYLCASSRDPTATTNTGELFFGEGSRLTVL.